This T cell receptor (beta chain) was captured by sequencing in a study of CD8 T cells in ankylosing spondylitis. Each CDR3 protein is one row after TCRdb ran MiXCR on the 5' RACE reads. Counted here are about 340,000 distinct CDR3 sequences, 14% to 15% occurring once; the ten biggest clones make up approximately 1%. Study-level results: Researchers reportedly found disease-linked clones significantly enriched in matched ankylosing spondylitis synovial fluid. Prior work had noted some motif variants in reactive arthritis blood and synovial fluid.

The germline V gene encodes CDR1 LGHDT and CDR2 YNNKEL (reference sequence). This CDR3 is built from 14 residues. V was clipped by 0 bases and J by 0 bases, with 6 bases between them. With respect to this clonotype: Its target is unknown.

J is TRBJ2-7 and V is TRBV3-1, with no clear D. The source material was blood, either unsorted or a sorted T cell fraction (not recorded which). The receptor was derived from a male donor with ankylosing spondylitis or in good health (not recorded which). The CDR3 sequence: CASSQEMFSYEQYF. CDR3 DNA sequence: TGTGCCAGCAGCCAAGAAATGTTCTCCTACGAGCAGTACTTC.